These 16 T cell receptor beta chains came from one sample sequenced in a study of cytomegalovirus exposure and HLA in healthy donors. Vbeta (60) and Jbeta (13) primers were used in the PCR. Generated by immunoSEQ multiplex PCR, the TCRdb table keeps only in-frame clones and is missing some. The sample includes 100,000 or so clones, approximately 77% seen only once; the top ten take more than 9.5%. The sequenced sample consisted of PBMCs. Source of these receptors: a male donor in good health and CMV-seropositive.

A word on this clone: One end of the junction is discordant with germline, which a read error may explain. The gene calls are TRBV7-9 and TRBJ2-2; perhaps TRBD2 as D (6 bases). Per the germline V gene, CDR1 is SEHNR and CDR2 is FQNEAQ (reference sequence). This CDR3 is 17 amino acids long. The CDR3 nucleotides read TGTTCCAGCAGTCCACTTCCGGGACTCTCTTTCGCCGGGGAGCTGTTTTTT. Its protein is CSSSPLPGLSFAGELFF.

The rearrangement links TRBV9 to TRBJ2-3; no definite D call. Germline CDR1 and CDR2: SGDLS and YYNGEE. The CDR3 covers 15 residues. V was clipped by 0 bases and J by 1 base, with 9 bases between them. CDR3 region: CASSVATFRTDTQYF. The CDR3 coding sequence is TGTGCCAGCAGCGTAGCTACTTTTCGCACAGATACGCAGTATTTT.

This rearrangement joins TRBV7-2 to TRBJ2-7; 8 positions match TRBD1. The V segment lost 3 bases and the J segment 4 bases; nucleotides outside the gene matches: 8. Germline V CDR1 and CDR2: SGHTA, FQGNSA. CDR3 length: 15 amino acids. The CDR3 sequence is CASSFRETGVYEQYF. In nucleotides, the CDR3 is TGTGCCAGCAGCTTTCGAGAGACAGGGGTTTACGAGCAGTACTTC.

The V and J genes are TRBV7-6 and TRBJ2-1; possibly TRBD1 for D (6 bases). From germline, CDR1 is SGHVS and CDR2 FNYEAQ. This CDR3 comprises 16 residues. Trimming pared 6 bases from V and 8 bases from J, leaving 23 bases between. CDR3 nucleotides: TGTGCCAGCAGTCCGACCTCTCATAACAGGGTTTATGAGCAGTTCTTC. Translating gives CASSPTSHNRVYEQFF.

This clone was recorded a few times. The chain joins TRBV29-1 to TRBJ2-1, with 7 bases fitting TRBD2. Germline CDR1 reads SQVTM; CDR2 reads ANQGSEA. This CDR3 is 15 amino acids long. V lost 0 bases and J lost 5; bases outside the gene matches: 7. The CDR3 region has the DNA TGCAGCGTTGAAGAAGGGGCGGGGGAGGACAATGAGCAGTTCTTC. It encodes CSVEEGAGEDNEQFF.

This CDR3 is CASSARDRVDTEAFF. The CDR3 DNA reads as TGTGCCAGCAGCGCAAGGGACAGGGTGGACACTGAAGCTTTCTTT. V usage is TRBV9 and J usage is TRBJ1-1; 9 nucleotides match TRBD1. The CDR3 has 15 residues. The V gene's germline CDR1 is SGDLS and CDR2 YYNGEE. V lost 3 bases to trimming and J lost 3 bases; unmatched junction nucleotides: 6. The variable domain in full, completed from reference TRBV9 and TRBJ1-1, reads DSGVTQTPKHLITATGQRVTLRCSPRSGDLSVYWYQQSLDQGLQFLIQYYNGEERAKGNILERFSAQQFPDLHSELNLSSLELGDSALYFCASSARDRVDTEAFFGQGTRLTVV.

The chain combines TRBV29-1 with TRBJ2-2, with 10 bases fitting TRBD2. The germline V gene encodes CDR1 SQVTM and CDR2 ANQGSEA. V was pared by 7 bases and J by 2 bases, with 7 bases of the junction left unmatched. The CDR3 runs 15 residues. CDR3 sequence: CSAALAGVNTGELFF. In DNA form, the CDR3 reads TGCAGCGCCGCTCTAGCGGGAGTTAACACCGGGGAGCTGTTTTTT.

The chain recombines TRBV27 with TRBJ1-1, with D uncertain. CDR3 length: 13 residues. CDR1 and CDR2 (germline): MNHEY, SMNVEV (reference sequence). Trimming stripped 2 bases from V and 5 bases from J, with 9 bases between. CDR3 in DNA: TGTGCCAGCAGTTTAAAAGGGAGGACTGAAGCTTTCTTT. It is translated as CASSLKGRTEAFF.

This rearrangement joins TRBV9 to TRBJ2-5; 9 bases line up with TRBD2. J gave up 4 bases and V 0 bases, and 7 bases lay outside the gene matches. This CDR3 has 16 residues. Germline CDR1 is SGDLS and CDR2 is YYNGEE. The DNA for the CDR3 is TGTGCCAGCAGCGTAGGAGCGGGGGGAACCGGAGAGACCCAGTACTTC. This codes for CASSVGAGGTGETQYF. Filled out from reference TRBV9 and TRBJ2-5, the complete variable domain reads DSGVTQTPKHLITATGQRVTLRCSPRSGDLSVYWYQQSLDQGLQFLIQYYNGEERAKGNILERFSAQQFPDLHSELNLSSLELGDSALYFCASSVGAGGTGETQYFGPGTRLLVL.

The chain couples TRBV7-2 to TRBJ2-7; 7 nucleotides agree with TRBD2. With 1 base clipped from V and 2 bases from J, the junction kept 5 bases outside the gene matches. CDR3 length equals 15 residues. Per germline, CDR1 SGHTA and CDR2 FQGNSA. The CDR3 spells CASSLGGGSPYEQYF. In nucleotides, the CDR3 is TGTGCCAGCAGCTTAGGTGGCGGGAGCCCCTACGAGCAGTACTTC.

V and J are TRBV7-2 and TRBJ2-3; tentatively, D is TRBD2 (5 bases). The CDR3 has 12 amino acids. The V end lost 5 bases, the J end lost 6 bases, and 9 bases lay between the germline ends. From germline, CDR1 is SGHTA and CDR2 FQGNSA. CDR3 sequence reads: CASSLQRDTQYF. In DNA form, the CDR3 reads TGTGCCAGCAGCCTCCAGCGGGATACGCAGTATTTT. The complete variable domain, with remaining parts taken from reference TRBV7-2 and TRBJ2-3, reads GAGVSQSPSNKVTEKGKDVELRCDPISGHTALYWYRQSLGQGLEFLIYFQGNSAPDKSGLPSDRFSAERTGGSVSTLTIQRTQQEDSAVYLCASSLQRDTQYFGPGTRLTVL.

The chain links TRBV28 to TRBJ2-3; 12 bases match TRBD1. This CDR3 region has 13 residues. Germline CDR1 reads MDHEN; CDR2 reads SYDVKM. With V trimmed by 11 bases and J by 2 bases, 2 bases remained unmatched. This CDR3 is CAGGQGATDTQYF. The CDR3 nucleotides read TGTGCCGGGGGACAGGGGGCCACAGATACGCAGTATTTT.

This clone has just a few counts. The V and J genes are TRBV5-6 and TRBJ2-2, with D perhaps TRBD1 (6 bases). This CDR3 spans 13 amino acids. Trimming removed 3 bases from V and 6 bases from J, with 9 bases in between. Germline assignment: CDR1 SGHDT and CDR2 YYEEEE. DNA of the CDR3: TGTGCCAGCAGCTGGACAGCCGCCGGGGAGCTGTTTTTT. It codes for CASSWTAAGELFF.

A note on this clone: Other nucleotide sequences from this sample produce the same CDR3. The V call is TRBV30, the J call TRBJ2-7; TRBD1 is a possible D gene (5 bases). Trimming cost V 2 bases and J 2 bases, with 10 bases left between them. This CDR3 contains 13 residues. Germline V gene data show CDR1 as GTSNPN and CDR2 as SVGIG (reference sequence). The CDR3 bases are TGTGCCTGGAGTAGGGGCCCTCCCTACGAGCAGTACTTC. Its translation: CAWSRGPPYEQYF.

The chain recombines TRBV7-9 with TRBJ2-1, with 14 bases lining up with TRBD2. This CDR3 contains 15 residues. Losses at the gene ends were 4 bases for V and 9 bases for J; bases not matched to a gene: 5. Germline V gene data show CDR1 as SEHNR and CDR2 as FQNEAQ (reference sequence). CDR3 amino acids: CASSSTSGRAVEQFF. Here the CDR3 DNA reads TGTGCCAGCAGCTCGACTAGCGGGAGGGCCGTTGAGCAGTTCTTC.

This clone was picked up a small number of times. The J gene is TRBJ1-1, the V gene TRBV5-1; TRBD1 matches at 7 bases. From germline, CDR1 is SGHRS and CDR2 YFSETQ. V was clipped by 2 bases and J by 1 base; unmatched bases: 2. This CDR3 region has 14 residues. For the CDR3, the DNA is TGCGCCAGCAGCTTAGGGACAGCGAACACTGAAGCTTTCTTT. Translated, it gives CASSLGTANTEAFF. Full variable domain (outside the CDR3, taken from reference TRBV5-1 and TRBJ1-1): KAGVTQTPRYLIKTRGQQVTLSCSPISGHRSVSWYQQTPGQGLQFLFEYFSETQRNKGNFPGRFSGRQFSNSRSEMNVSTLELGDSALYLCASSLGTANTEAFFGQGTRLTVV.